This T cell receptor beta chain was sequenced in a study of blood T cell repertoires in COVID-19. Study in general: From the United States, Italy and Spain came samples of acute and convalescent COVID-19.

Assay: immunoSEQ multiplex PCR; the TCRdb copy retains only in-frame clones and omits some. The table lists roughly 190,000 clones, roughly 80% of them singletons. This clone occurred once. Enrollees, about 18 to 89 years old, lived in some 24 US areas. For recovered donors of Cohort 3, there were two negative PCRs, clearance, or symptom resolution. The CDR3 is 15 amino acids. V lost 3 bases, J lost 2 bases, and 12 bases lay in between. Germline V gives CDR1 MDHEN, CDR2 SYDVKM. This rearrangement joins TRBV28 to TRBJ2-3, with D perhaps TRBD1 (7 bases). The clonotype comes from a woman in her thirties who had recovered from COVID-19. The specimen sequenced was PBMCs or T cells enriched from blood (not recorded which). The CDR3 loop is CASSFFRGATDTQYF. The CDR3 DNA is TGTGCCAGCAGTTTTTTCAGGGGGGCCACAGATACGCAGTATTTT. Supplemented by reference TRBV28 and TRBJ2-3, the full variable domain reads DVKVTQSSRYLVKRTGEKVFLECVQDMDHENMFWYRQDPGLGLRLIYFSYDVKMKEKGDIPEGYSVSREKKERFSLILESASTNQTSMYLCASSFFRGATDTQYFGPGTRLTVL.